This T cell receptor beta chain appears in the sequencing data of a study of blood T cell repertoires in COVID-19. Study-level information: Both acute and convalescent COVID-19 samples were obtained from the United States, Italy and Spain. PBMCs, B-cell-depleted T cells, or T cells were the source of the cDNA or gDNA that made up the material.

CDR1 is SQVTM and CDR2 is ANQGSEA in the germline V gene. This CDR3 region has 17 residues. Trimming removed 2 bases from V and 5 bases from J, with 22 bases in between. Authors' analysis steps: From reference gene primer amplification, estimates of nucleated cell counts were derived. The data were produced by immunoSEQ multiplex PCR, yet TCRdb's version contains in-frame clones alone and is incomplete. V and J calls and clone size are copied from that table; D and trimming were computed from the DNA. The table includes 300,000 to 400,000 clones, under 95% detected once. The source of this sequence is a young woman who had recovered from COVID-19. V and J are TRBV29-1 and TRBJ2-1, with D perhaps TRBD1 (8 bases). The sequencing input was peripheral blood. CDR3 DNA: TGCAGCGTTGAATTGGCGGGAGTTCTGACAGGGGACAATGAGCAGTTCTTC. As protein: CSVELAGVLTGDNEQFF.